What follows is one T cell receptor (beta chain) and its context. Its cognate antigen is unknown. This specimen comes from a study of T cell responses to AZD1222 COVID-19 vaccine. Study findings and constraints: An increase in Spike-specific TCR breadth and depth was observed after two AZD1222 doses. Only five to seven individuals given AZD1222 were seropositive at baseline. The peak T cell response came first, and repertoires were sampled only after it.

Trimming stripped 5 bases from V and 5 bases from J, with 13 bases between. The CDR3 has 14 residues. Looked up from germline, CDR1 is GTSNPN and CDR2 is SVGIG (reference sequence). Sequencing was performed with immunoSEQ multiplex PCR; in TCRdb, only in-frame clones are kept and a portion is missing. The sample has 55,000 to 75,000 clones, about four fifths seen once. The chain combines TRBV30 with TRBJ1-6; D might be TRBD1 (6 bases). Sequencing used peripheral blood, obtained on day 0 of MenACWY control vaccination. This clonotype was obtained from an adult in good health. This CDR3 is CAWGSGAHNSPLHF. In DNA form, the CDR3 reads TGTGCCTGGGGGTCGGGGGCCCATAATTCACCCCTCCACTTT.